This entry lists 27 T cell receptor beta chains sequenced from one sample in a study of T cells expressing NK-cell markers. With the 5' RACE reads reprocessed, TCRdb shows one record per CDR3 protein and no DNA. The sample totals around 550,000 distinct CDR3 sequences. Sequencing used blood T cells: a sorted CD56 or NKG2C T cell subset, CD4+ or CD8+ T cells, or bulk PBMC T cells (not recorded which). These receptors were taken from a man aged 18 to 30 in good health.

This rearrangement joins TRBV6-5 to TRBJ1-3. CDR1 is MNHEY, CDR2 SVGAGI, per germline. The length of the CDR3 is 15 residues. The CDR3 here is CASSYSGTGGNTIYF.

CDR3 in amino acids: CASKLTAGNQETQYF. This rearrangement joins TRBV6-1 to TRBJ2-5; checking the TCRdb D call of TRBD1 is not possible without DNA. The CDR3 spans 15 residues. Germline values: CDR1 MNHNS, CDR2 SASEGT.

The chain carries TRBV13 and TRBJ2-7; TCRdb names TRBD2, which stays unverified in the absence of DNA. From germline, CDR1 is PRHDT and CDR2 FYEKMQ (reference sequence). CDR3 size: 17 residues. CDR3 sequence reads: CASSLLLPGTASYEQYF.

This chain joins TRBV20-1 and TRBJ1-5. Per the germline V gene, CDR1 is DFQATT and CDR2 is SNEGSKA (reference sequence). The CDR3 has 12 amino acids. The CDR3 loop reads CSVKALNQPQHF.

The chain joins TRBV7-2 to TRBJ1-2; the D call of TRBD1 rests on TCRdb alone, since no DNA is present to check it. The CDR3 is made up of 17 amino acids. Germline assignment: CDR1 SGHTA and CDR2 FQGNSA. The CDR3 loop is CASSSSSPGVLRYGYTF.

CDR3 residues: CASQTSGILNEQFF. V gene TRBV6-1 combines with J gene TRBJ2-1; the D call of TRBD2 rests on TCRdb alone, since no DNA is present to check it. The CDR3 loop spans 14 amino acids. Germline V lookup: CDR1 MNHNS, CDR2 SASEGT.

The CDR3 sequence is CATRDPIGSGANVLTF. The chain carries TRBV6-2 or TRBV6-3 and TRBJ2-6; TCRdb picks TRBD2, but there is no DNA to check that call. CDR3 length: 16 residues. Germline V gene data show CDR1 as MNHEY and CDR2 as SVGEGT.

The chain joins TRBV5-1 to TRBJ1-1; lacking DNA, the TRBD1 call made by TCRdb goes unchecked. Germline-derived CDR1 and CDR2 are SGHRS and YFSETQ. There are 13 residues in the CDR3. CDR3 loop: CASSLAMGEYAFF.

The rearrangement uses TRBV5-1 and TRBJ1-2; TCRdb returns TRBD1, unconfirmable since there is no DNA. CDR1 SGHRS and CDR2 YFSETQ come from the germline V gene. This CDR3 region has 15 residues. This chain's CDR3 is CASRQQGQANYGYTF.

The V and J genes are TRBV6-2 or TRBV6-3 and TRBJ2-1; TCRdb outputs TRBD2, but without DNA this stays unchecked. This CDR3 region has 17 residues. Germline V gene sequence: CDR1 MNHEY, CDR2 SVGEGT. CDR3 amino acids: CASSYSSRPNSYNEQFF.

The V gene is TRBV21-1, the J gene TRBJ1-5. TRBV21-1 is a pseudogene segment. The CDR3 loop spans 12 amino acids. The CDR3 sequence: CASGRVAQPQHF.

This chain connects TRBV6-2 or TRBV6-3 to TRBJ2-5; TCRdb's D call of TRBD1 is untestable without DNA. The CDR3 totals 13 residues. Germline lookup yields CDR1 MNHEY and CDR2 SVGEGT. This CDR3 is CASRRDGAETQYF.

The chain couples TRBV19 to TRBJ1-1; with no DNA, the TCRdb D assignment of TRBD1 cannot be verified. The CDR3 is made up of 17 amino acids. Germline V gives CDR1 LNHDA, CDR2 SQIVND (reference sequence). The CDR3 is CASSINRDRGQNTEAFF.

The genes are TRBV12-3 or TRBV12-4 and TRBJ1-2. The CDR3 is 13 amino acids. This CDR3 reads CASSLRVFSGYTF.

The chain recombines TRBV4-3 with TRBJ2-2; with no DNA, the TCRdb D assignment of TRBD2 cannot be verified. CDR1 and CDR2 from the germline V gene are LGHNA and YSLEER. The length of the CDR3 is 19 residues. CDR3 in amino acids: CASSRGSGTSGRVTGELFF.

The chain links TRBV30 to TRBJ2-1; checking the TCRdb D call of TRBD1 is not possible without DNA. The CDR3 sequence is 13 residues long. CDR1 is GTSNPN, CDR2 SVGIG, per germline (reference sequence). The CDR3 sequence: CAWFRDRGNEQFF.

The chain is built from TRBV7-2 and TRBJ2-5; TCRdb calls TRBD1, which cannot be checked without DNA. The germline V gene has CDR1 SGHTA and CDR2 FQGNSA. The CDR3 runs to 15 residues. CDR3 region: CASSSRTGWQETQYF. The variable domain in full, with the rest retrieved from reference TRBV7-2 and TRBJ2-5, is GAGVSQSPSNKVTEKGKDVELRCDPISGHTALYWYRQSLGQGLEFLIYFQGNSAPDKSGLPSDRFSAERTGGSVSTLTIQRTQQEDSAVYLCASSSRTGWQETQYFGPGTRLLVL.

The chain combines TRBV27 with TRBJ2-7; the D gene TCRdb calls, TRBD1, cannot be checked with no DNA. Germline CDR1 MNHEY, CDR2 SMNVEV (reference sequence). CDR3 length equals 14 residues. The CDR3 reads CASRTGYGMYEQYF.

This chain joins TRBV7-8 and TRBJ2-2; checking the TCRdb D call of TRBD2 is not possible without DNA. In germline, CDR1 is SGHVS, CDR2 FQNEAQ. The CDR3 runs to 16 residues. CDR3 region: CASSLGTSGMLGELFF.

The chain combines TRBV19 with TRBJ2-1; as DNA is missing, the TRBD2 call by TCRdb cannot be tested. Looked up from germline, CDR1 is LNHDA and CDR2 is SQIVND (reference sequence). The CDR3 runs to 14 residues. The CDR3 sequence: CASSIAGATNEQFF.

The chain is built from TRBV20-1 and TRBJ1-6; TCRdb proposes TRBD1, but this gene call is untestable without DNA. The CDR3 consists of 15 residues. Looked up from germline, CDR1 is DFQATT and CDR2 is SNEGSKA (reference sequence). CDR3 region: CSARELQGASSPLHF.

The genes are TRBV5-6 and TRBJ2-7; TCRdb calls TRBD1, which cannot be checked without DNA. There are 15 residues in the CDR3. Germline values: CDR1 SGHDT, CDR2 YYEEEE. CDR3 sequence reads: CASSLVTGPSYEQYF.

This chain joins TRBV5-1 and TRBJ2-3; with no DNA, the TCRdb D assignment of TRBD2 cannot be verified. The CDR3 totals 14 residues. The germline gives CDR1 SGHRS, CDR2 YFSETQ. CDR3 loop: CASSLTSGRDTQYF.

The chain has TRBV6-1 and TRBJ2-5; there is no DNA to check the TCRdb D call of TRBD1. This CDR3 spans 16 amino acids. Germline assignment: CDR1 MNHNS and CDR2 SASEGT. The CDR3 loop reads CASSSEGGTVQETQYF.

The V and J genes are TRBV7-2 and TRBJ2-7; TCRdb lists TRBD1, though no DNA is available to test this call. This CDR3 spans 16 amino acids. Germline V gene sequence: CDR1 SGHTA, CDR2 FQGNSA. CDR3 loop: CASSPSVGRSSYEQYF. The full variable domain, with the rest looked up from reference TRBV7-2 and TRBJ2-7, is GAGVSQSPSNKVTEKGKDVELRCDPISGHTALYWYRQSLGQGLEFLIYFQGNSAPDKSGLPSDRFSAERTGGSVSTLTIQRTQQEDSAVYLCASSPSVGRSSYEQYFGPGTRLTVT.

V usage is TRBV20-1 and J usage is TRBJ1-2; TCRdb's D gene call, TRBD1, goes unchecked for lack of DNA. The V gene's germline CDR1 is DFQATT and CDR2 SNEGSKA (reference sequence). The CDR3 is made up of 13 amino acids. CDR3 loop: CSARGQGDNGYTF.

This chain links TRBV7-9 with TRBJ2-3. Germline assignment: CDR1 SEHNR and CDR2 FQNEAQ (reference sequence). This CDR3 spans 12 amino acids. The CDR3 sequence: CASGSGPDTQYF.